This passage covers 6 T cell receptor beta chains from one sample sequenced in a study of beta chain features in type 1 diabetes. No antigen is known for these receptors. Whole-study results and caveats: Moderate but significant shortening of TCRB CDR3s was recorded in all four CD4+ subsets from Type 1 diabetes patients.

Reverse transcription of all isolated RNA meant that expressed TCRB transcripts were sequenced. Assay used: immunoSEQ multiplex PCR; TCRdb lists only in-frame clones, some missing. Here the sample spans around 710,000 clones, about an eighth being singletons. Input material: naive CD4+ T cells from blood. The origin of the receptors is a man in his thirties or forties with type 1 diabetes.

This clone has a handful of counts. The CDR3 here is CASSLAMTVGNTIYF. CDR3 DNA: TGTGCCAGCAGCTTAGCGATGACAGTTGGAAACACCATATATTTT. The genes are TRBV7-2 and TRBJ1-3; weak D call: TRBD1 (5 bases). Per the germline V gene, CDR1 is SGHTA and CDR2 is FQGNSA. The CDR3 has 15 residues. The V gene lost 0 bases and the J gene lost 3 bases, with 9 bases spanning the gap.

The CDR3 nucleotides read TGCAGCGTTGAAGGGCTTTTAAGGGACACTGAAGCTTTCTTT. Protein: CSVEGLLRDTEAFF. The chain couples TRBV29-1 to TRBJ1-1; D is unresolved. CDR3 length: 14 amino acids. Trimming removed 1 base from V and 3 bases from J, with 12 bases in between. From germline, CDR1 is SQVTM and CDR2 ANQGSEA.

This clone was recorded a few times. The J gene is TRBJ1-5, the V gene TRBV30; the match to TRBD1 covers 8 bases. CDR1 is GTSNPN and CDR2 is SVGIG in the germline V gene (reference sequence). The CDR3 contains 14 residues. Trimming cost V 2 bases and J 6 bases; bases outside gene matches: 6. This CDR3 reads CAWSSGQGFQPQHF. As DNA, the CDR3 is TGTGCCTGGAGTTCAGGACAGGGATTTCAGCCCCAGCATTTT.

This clone was detected only a few times. The chain joins TRBV25-1 to TRBJ2-1, with TRBD2 as a possible D gene (6 bases). The germline V gene encodes CDR1 MGHDK and CDR2 SYGVNS. The CDR3 has 16 amino acids. Trimming stripped 3 bases from V and 0 bases from J, with 12 bases between. The CDR3 sequence: CASSDGGASSYNEQFF. CDR3 DNA sequence: TGTGCCAGCAGTGATGGAGGGGCTAGCTCCTACAATGAGCAGTTCTTC.

This clone occurred a few times. The rearrangement joins TRBV10-3 to TRBJ2-3; no reliable D call. The germline gives CDR1 ENHRY, CDR2 SYGVKD. The CDR3 covers 14 residues. V was shortened by 2 bases and J by 4 bases, with 10 bases between the two germline ends. The CDR3 loop reads CAISEGSWADTQYF. The CDR3 nucleotides read TGTGCCATCAGTGAGGGCAGTTGGGCAGATACGCAGTATTTT.

There are a few counts of this clone. Other DNA sequences of this sample code for an identical CDR3. The chain recombines TRBV9 with TRBJ2-5; D is unresolved. Germline values: CDR1 SGDLS, CDR2 YYNGEE. The CDR3 is 12 amino acids. With 3 bases removed from V and 4 bases from J, the gap between germline ends came to 7 bases. CDR3 in DNA: TGTGCCAGCAGCGGACCTGGAGAGACCCAGTACTTC. Protein product: CASSGPGETQYF.